A selection of T cell receptor beta chains follows, all from one sample in a study of shared clonotypes between healthy human individuals. Only in-frame clones appear in the TCRdb table, and some are missing; sequencing was by immunoSEQ multiplex PCR. Of about 2.3 million clones in the sample, roughly 93% are singletons; the top ten hold 0.35% to 0.5%. The sequenced material came from naive CD4+ T cells from PBMCs. The receptors were gathered from a man aged 18 to 30 in good health. Some clones in this sample may be carry-over from other donors' samples. The CDR3 runs from the conserved cysteine through the conserved F or W. D genes are given only for firm matches. Some rows mark clone size as missing; the rest say once, few, many or name a class of expanded clone.

cdr3_nt: TGCGCCAGCAGCCAAGTAGGTCACACGGGCTCGACCCAGCATTTT
cdr3_aa: CASSQVGHTGSTQHF
v_call: TRBV4-1
clone_size: .
j_call: TRBJ1-5
d_call: .

cdr3_nt: TGCGCCAGCAGCTCGGCTACAGGGGGCGCGACTGAAGCTTTCTTT
cdr3_aa: CASSSATGGATEAFF
v_call: TRBV5-1
clone_size: .
j_call: TRBJ1-1
d_call: TRBD1

cdr3_nt: TGTGCCAGCAACCAGAGGTTCTGGAGCAATCAGCCCCAGCATTTT
cdr3_aa: CASNQRFWSNQPQHF
v_call: TRBV28
clone_size: .
j_call: TRBJ1-5
d_call: .

cdr3_nt: TGTGCCAGCAGGAGCTATAGCGGGAGATCCTCCTACAATGAGCAGTTCTTC
cdr3_aa: CASRSYSGRSSYNEQFF
v_call: TRBV21-1
clone_size: once
j_call: TRBJ2-1
d_call: .

cdr3_nt: TGTGCCAGCAGCTTAGGGACGTTAACCTACGAGCAGTACTTC
cdr3_aa: CASSLGTLTYEQYF
v_call: TRBV7-2
clone_size: .
j_call: TRBJ2-7
d_call: .

cdr3_nt: TGTGCCAGCAGTCACGGCCGAAGCTCTGGAAACACCATATATTTT
cdr3_aa: CASSHGRSSGNTIYF
v_call: TRBV28
clone_size: once
j_call: TRBJ1-3
d_call: .

cdr3_nt: TGTGCCACCGAAAGGGCCAGCCTCTACAATGAGCAGTTCTTC
cdr3_aa: CATERASLYNEQFF
v_call: TRBV6-1
clone_size: .
j_call: TRBJ2-1
d_call: .

cdr3_nt: TGTGCCAGCAGTTACTCCGGGACGTACACCGGGGAGCTGTTTTTT
cdr3_aa: CASSYSGTYTGELFF
v_call: TRBV6-5
clone_size: .
j_call: TRBJ2-2
d_call: .

cdr3_nt: TGTGCCAGCAGTGACGGACGGCTATCCCGGGAGACAGATACGCAGTATTTT
cdr3_aa: CASSDGRLSRETDTQYF
v_call: TRBV28
clone_size: .
j_call: TRBJ2-3
d_call: .

cdr3_nt: TGTGCCAGCAGACCCGGGCCCGGAAACACCATATATTTT
cdr3_aa: CASRPGPGNTIYF
v_call: TRBV6-6
clone_size: .
j_call: TRBJ1-3
d_call: .

cdr3_nt: TGTGCCAGCAGCTTAGCGAATACGCAGTATTTT
cdr3_aa: CASSLANTQYF
v_call: TRBV7-8
clone_size: .
j_call: TRBJ2-3
d_call: .

cdr3_nt: TGTGCCTGGAGTAGGGACAGGGTAGGGGAGCAGTTCTTC
cdr3_aa: CAWSRDRVGEQFF
v_call: TRBV30
clone_size: .
j_call: TRBJ2-1
d_call: TRBD1

cdr3_nt: TGTGCCAGCAGTTCTCCCGGGACGGCCTACGAGCAGTACTTC
cdr3_aa: CASSSPGTAYEQYF
v_call: TRBV27
clone_size: .
j_call: TRBJ2-7
d_call: .

cdr3_nt: TGCGCCAGCAGCACGAAGGCGGGTGCAACTAATGAAAAACTGTTTTTT
cdr3_aa: CASSTKAGATNEKLFF
v_call: TRBV5-1
clone_size: .
j_call: TRBJ1-4
d_call: .

cdr3_nt: TGTGCCAGCACCCGAATGAGCGGCCTCGGGGTTGAGCAGTTCTTC
cdr3_aa: CASTRMSGLGVEQFF
v_call: TRBV28
clone_size: .
j_call: TRBJ2-1
d_call: .

cdr3_nt: TGTGCCAGCAGCCCGGGTCTGGGGGGCAATCAGCCCCAGCATTTT
cdr3_aa: CASSPGLGGNQPQHF
v_call: TRBV28
clone_size: .
j_call: TRBJ1-5
d_call: .

cdr3_nt: TGTGCCAGCAGCCTAGGGCCTACTAGCACAGATACGCAGTATTTT
cdr3_aa: CASSLGPTSTDTQYF
v_call: TRBV7-2
clone_size: .
j_call: TRBJ2-3
d_call: .

cdr3_nt: TGTGCCAGCAGCTTAAGGCTAGCGGGATACTGGGGAGAAGAGACCCAGTACTTC
cdr3_aa: CASSLRLAGYWGEETQYF
v_call: TRBV7-9
clone_size: .
j_call: TRBJ2-5
d_call: TRBD2

cdr3_nt: TGTGCCAGCAACCCCCGGGAGGGTAGGGGGGAGCTGTTTTTT
cdr3_aa: CASNPREGRGELFF
v_call: TRBV4-2
clone_size: .
j_call: TRBJ2-2
d_call: TRBD2

cdr3_nt: TGTGCCAGCAGCTGGCCCCCCCGGACAGGTAATAAGAATGAGCAGTTCTTC
cdr3_aa: CASSWPPRTGNKNEQFF
v_call: TRBV11-2
clone_size: once
j_call: TRBJ2-1
d_call: TRBD1

cdr3_nt: TGTGCCAGCAGCTTGGAGGTACAGGAGACAGTTACGCAGTATTTT
cdr3_aa: CASSLEVQETVTQYF
v_call: TRBV5-4
clone_size: .
j_call: TRBJ2-3
d_call: .

cdr3_nt: TGTGCCAGCAGAGACAACAGGGTTGGCTACACCTTC
cdr3_aa: CASRDNRVGYTF
v_call: TRBV14
clone_size: .
j_call: TRBJ1-2
d_call: .

cdr3_nt: TGTGCCAGCAGGGGGACTAGCGGGGCCGAGCAGTTCTTC
cdr3_aa: CASRGTSGAEQFF
v_call: TRBV6-1
clone_size: .
j_call: TRBJ2-1
d_call: TRBD2

cdr3_nt: TGCGCCAGCAGTCACTCAACCGGGACACTAAATCAGCCCCAGCATTTT
cdr3_aa: CASSHSTGTLNQPQHF
v_call: TRBV23-1
clone_size: .
j_call: TRBJ1-5
d_call: .

cdr3_nt: TGTGCCAGCAGCGCCGCCCGGTTGGGTAGCGGGAGGTTAAATGAGCAGTTCTTC
cdr3_aa: CASSAARLGSGRLNEQFF
v_call: TRBV9
clone_size: .
j_call: TRBJ2-1
d_call: TRBD2

cdr3_nt: TGTGCCAGCAGCCCTCCGTCGGGCGAAGATACGCAGTATTTT
cdr3_aa: CASSPPSGEDTQYF
v_call: TRBV28
clone_size: .
j_call: TRBJ2-3
d_call: .

cdr3_nt: TGTGCCAGCAGCGCCGGGACTAGCGAAGAGACCCAGTACTTC
cdr3_aa: CASSAGTSEETQYF
v_call: TRBV7-9
clone_size: .
j_call: TRBJ2-5
d_call: TRBD2

cdr3_nt: TGTGCCTGGAGTTTTGTTAGGGGTGGTAGCGAGCAGTACTTC
cdr3_aa: CAWSFVRGGSEQYF
v_call: TRBV30
clone_size: .
j_call: TRBJ2-7
d_call: .

cdr3_nt: TGTGCCAGCAGGGGGGACATATCGGCAAGACAGCCCCAGCATTTT
cdr3_aa: CASRGDISARQPQHF
v_call: TRBV6-6
clone_size: .
j_call: TRBJ1-5
d_call: .

cdr3_nt: TGTGCCAGCAGCTTCCAACCGGGGGGAAACACCGGGGAGCTGTTTTTT
cdr3_aa: CASSFQPGGNTGELFF
v_call: TRBV7-3
clone_size: .
j_call: TRBJ2-2
d_call: TRBD2

cdr3_nt: TGCAGCGTTGCAGGGCCCCTCTCTGGAAACACCATATATTTT
cdr3_aa: CSVAGPLSGNTIYF
v_call: TRBV29-1
clone_size: .
j_call: TRBJ1-3
d_call: .

cdr3_nt: TGTGCCAGCAGCCGTAACAGAATTGAAGCTTTCTTT
cdr3_aa: CASSRNRIEAFF
v_call: TRBV6-5
clone_size: .
j_call: TRBJ1-1
d_call: .

cdr3_nt: TGTGCCACCAGCAGAGCGGGGACTATTGGCACTGAAGCTTTCTTT
cdr3_aa: CATSRAGTIGTEAFF
v_call: TRBV15
clone_size: .
j_call: TRBJ1-1
d_call: .

cdr3_nt: TGTGCCAGTAGTAACCTAGCGGGGGGCACCGGGGAGCTGTTTTTT
cdr3_aa: CASSNLAGGTGELFF
v_call: TRBV19
clone_size: once
j_call: TRBJ2-2
d_call: TRBD2